These 9 T cell receptor beta chains originate from one sample sequenced in a study of OX40 agonist ivuxolimab in advanced cancers. The method was immunoSEQ multiplex PCR; TCRdb's version includes in-frame clones alone and lacks a portion of them. The table shows fewer than 85,000 clones, with about four fifths occurring only once. The sample was CD4+ or CD8+ T cells sorted from blood, taken in a trial of the OX40 agonist ivuxolimab. Receptors originate from an adult with an advanced solid tumor such as melanoma, head and neck, liver or kidney cancer.

The CDR3 here is CASSPGYNEQFF. In DNA, the CDR3 is TGCGCCAGCAGCCCCGGGTACAATGAGCAGTTCTTC. The chain carries TRBV5-1 and TRBJ2-1, with D unresolved. Germline loops: CDR1 SGHRS, CDR2 YFSETQ. CDR3 length: 12 amino acids. Trimming took 4 bases from V and 4 from J, leaving 6 bases between them.

The sample holds a few counts of this clone. The V gene is TRBV28, the J gene TRBJ1-1; D gene unclear. The V gene lost 10 bases and the J gene lost 11 bases, with 17 bases spanning the gap. Germline CDR1 MDHEN, CDR2 SYDVKM. The CDR3 length is 11 residues. CDR3 nucleotides: TGTGCCACCGAGTCCCCTGCCAGGGCTTTCTTT. Amino acids: CATESPARAFF.

The V and J genes are TRBV19 and TRBJ2-5; D not resolved. The germline gives CDR1 LNHDA, CDR2 SQIVND (reference sequence). The length of the CDR3 is 13 residues. The ends were cut back, 4 bases at V and 6 bases at J, with 12 bases in the middle. Here the CDR3 DNA reads TGTGCCAGTAGTACTTCAGAAGGGAAGACCCAGTACTTC. Amino acids: CASSTSEGKTQYF.

This clone is medium-sized in the sample. The chain is built from TRBV19 and TRBJ1-2; tentative D call: TRBD1 (5 bases). The CDR3 has 13 amino acids. Per the germline V gene, CDR1 is LNHDA and CDR2 is SQIVND (reference sequence). V gave up 5 bases and J gave up 2 bases, with 9 bases separating them. The CDR3 sequence: CASSGTGNYGYTF. The CDR3 DNA sequence: TGTGCCAGTAGTGGGACCGGGAACTATGGCTACACCTTC.

For this clone: This CDR3 is also generated by other DNA sequences in the sample. V and J are TRBV19 and TRBJ2-5, with unresolved D. Germline V gives CDR1 LNHDA, CDR2 SQIVND (reference sequence). Trimming removed 3 bases from V and 5 bases from J, with 16 bases in between. The CDR3 extends over 15 amino acids. CDR3 in amino acids: CASSISSVSQETQYF. CDR3 in DNA: TGTGCCAGTAGTATTTCGTCAGTAAGTCAGGAGACCCAGTACTTC.

The CDR3 DNA reads TGTGCCAGCAGTTGGACCTTGCGGGGGACCCAGTACTTC. Protein: CASSWTLRGTQYF. The gene calls are TRBV27 and TRBJ2-5; TRBD2 might be the D (6 bases). CDR3 length: 13 amino acids. V was cut by 4 bases and J by 7 bases, with 13 bases left in between. The germline V gene encodes CDR1 MNHEY and CDR2 SMNVEV (reference sequence).

The rearrangement joins TRBV10-3 to TRBJ2-3; D remains ambiguous. The CDR3 is 14 residues long. Germline-derived CDR1 and CDR2 are ENHRY and SYGVKD. V dropped 6 bases and J dropped 2 bases, with 12 bases sitting between them. The CDR3: CAIRGVRDTDTQYF. DNA for the CDR3: TGTGCCATCAGAGGCGTCAGAGACACAGATACGCAGTATTTT.

This clone was seen just once. The chain recombines TRBV29-1 with TRBJ1-1; D remains ambiguous. Germline V CDR1 and CDR2: SQVTM, ANQGSEA. This CDR3 is built from 12 residues. Trimming left V 6 bases short and J 3 bases short, with 11 bases between. The CDR3 sequence: CSVSYRDTEAFF. In DNA form, the CDR3 reads TGCAGCGTCTCCTACCGGGACACTGAAGCTTTCTTT. Supplemented by reference TRBV29-1 and TRBJ1-1, the full variable domain reads SAVISQKPSRDICQRGTSLTIQCQVDSQVTMMFWYRQQPGQSLTLIATANQGSEATYESGFVIDKFPISRPNLTFSTLTVSNMSPEDSSIYLCSVSYRDTEAFFGQGTRLTVV.

V is TRBV2 and J is TRBJ2-6; possible D gene TRBD2, 6 bases. Trimming removed 7 bases from V and 2 bases from J, with 9 bases in between. CDR3 size: 14 residues. In germline, CDR1 is SNHLY, CDR2 FYNNEI. As DNA, the CDR3 is TGTGCCAGCATTCGGGAGCCTGGGGCCAACGTCCTGACTTTC. Translating gives CASIREPGANVLTF.